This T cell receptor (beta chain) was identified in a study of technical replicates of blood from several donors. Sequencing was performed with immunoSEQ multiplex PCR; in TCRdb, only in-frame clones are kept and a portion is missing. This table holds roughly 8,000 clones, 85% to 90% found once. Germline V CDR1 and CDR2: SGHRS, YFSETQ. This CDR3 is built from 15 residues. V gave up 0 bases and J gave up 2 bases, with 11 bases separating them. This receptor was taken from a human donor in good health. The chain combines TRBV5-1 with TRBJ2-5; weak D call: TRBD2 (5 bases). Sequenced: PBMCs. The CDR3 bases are TGCGCCAGCAGCTTGGTTGGCGGCGGGCAAGAGACCCAGTACTTC. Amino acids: CASSLVGGGQETQYF. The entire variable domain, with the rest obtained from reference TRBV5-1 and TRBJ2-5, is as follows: KAGVTQTPRYLIKTRGQQVTLSCSPISGHRSVSWYQQTPGQGLQFLFEYFSETQRNKGNFPGRFSGRQFSNSRSEMNVSTLELGDSALYLCASSLVGGGQETQYFGPGTRLLVL.